This T cell receptor (beta chain) emerged from a study of shared clonotypes between healthy human individuals. The DNA input per sorted-subset replicate PCR was 200 ng, corresponding to 30,000 or so T cell genomes. This table comes from immunoSEQ multiplex PCR, and its TCRdb copy is limited to in-frame clones, with some not included. The sample lists some 1,400,000 clones; over 95% were seen once. Specimen: naive CD4+ T cells sorted from blood. The subset denotes: CD45RA+ positively selected. This receptor was identified in a man aged 25 to 40 in good health.

In DNA, the CDR3 is TGTGCCAGCAGTTACGGAGGACAGGGCAGAAAACTGTTTTTT. Amino acid sequence: CASSYGGQGRKLFF. V gene TRBV6-6 combines with J gene TRBJ1-4; 8 positions match TRBD1. There are 14 residues in the CDR3. V shed 2 bases, J shed 10 bases, and the junction held 6 bases outside the gene matches. CDR1 is MNHNY, CDR2 SVGAGI, per germline (reference sequence).